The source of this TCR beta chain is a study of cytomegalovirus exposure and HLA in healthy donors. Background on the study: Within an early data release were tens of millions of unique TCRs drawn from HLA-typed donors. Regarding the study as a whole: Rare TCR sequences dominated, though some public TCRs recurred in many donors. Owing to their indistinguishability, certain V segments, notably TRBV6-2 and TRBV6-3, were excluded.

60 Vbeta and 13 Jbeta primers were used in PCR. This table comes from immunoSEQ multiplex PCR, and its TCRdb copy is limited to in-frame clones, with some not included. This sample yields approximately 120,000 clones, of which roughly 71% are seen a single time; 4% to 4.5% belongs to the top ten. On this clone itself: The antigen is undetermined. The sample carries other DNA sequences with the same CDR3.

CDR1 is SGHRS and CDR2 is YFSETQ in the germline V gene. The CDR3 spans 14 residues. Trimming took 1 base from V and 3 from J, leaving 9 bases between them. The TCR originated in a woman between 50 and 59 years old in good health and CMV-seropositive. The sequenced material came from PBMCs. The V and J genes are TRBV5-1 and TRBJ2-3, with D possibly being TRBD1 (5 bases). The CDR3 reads CASSLQGVTDTQYF. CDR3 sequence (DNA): TGCGCCAGCAGCTTGCAGGGCGTAACAGATACGCAGTATTTT.